A few counts support the clone carrying this TCR beta chain. Its antigen is unidentified. The data originate from a study of identical twins. Findings and limits, study-wide: Beta clonotypes that were abundant in cord blood contained fewer insertions, a pattern absent from memory repertoires. Invariant MAIT and iNKT cells could partly confound zero-insertion analyses. Twin-shared out-of-frame alpha sequences were enriched for low generation probability.

The V end lost 1 base, the J end lost 1 base, and 11 bases lay between the germline ends. The CDR3 extends over 15 amino acids. Germline CDR1 reads SGHTA; CDR2 reads FQGNSA. From the 5' RACE reads, TCRdb called clonotypes with MiXCR, one entry per CDR3 protein. The table includes 450,000 to 650,000 distinct CDR3 sequences, nearly 10% detected once. These same records also appear under a second study, on yellow fever vaccine responses in identical twins.

The receptor comes from a woman aged 18-29 years in good health. V usage is TRBV7-2 and J usage is TRBJ2-7; D unclear. The sample taken for sequencing was PBMCs. In nucleotides, the CDR3 is TGTGCCAGCAGCTTAGGGCCAATCCAGTCCTACGAGCAGTACTTC. Its protein product is CASSLGPIQSYEQYF.